This TCR beta chain is from a study of cytomegalovirus exposure and HLA in healthy donors. Study-wide findings and caveats: A few V segments could not be told apart, such as TRBV6-2 and TRBV6-3, and were left out. Among immune exposure information, only CMV serostatus was available. Later analysis demonstrated an association between a missense DCLRE1C variant and TCR beta V- and J-gene trimming.

Germline V CDR1 and CDR2: SGDLS, YYNGEE. Trimming took 0 bases from V and 3 from J; bases not matched to a gene: 12. The CDR3 spans 19 residues. Concerning this clone: The antigen is unknown.

The PCR had 60 Vbeta and 13 Jbeta primers. Authors' processing steps: In a later analysis, around 12 million of some 80 million unique beta chains occurred in at least two donors. The table came from immunoSEQ multiplex PCR; TCRdb's copy has only in-frame clones and leaves some out. V and J calls and clone size come straight from that table; D and trimming were deduced from the DNA. The sample has some 150,000 clones, 82% seen once. The receptor was isolated from a woman between 45 and 65 years old in good health and CMV-seropositive. J is TRBJ1-3 and V is TRBV9; 10 bases align to TRBD1. Sequencing was done on a sample of PBMCs. The CDR3 DNA reads TGTGCCAGCAGCGTAGAGGGGGGAGGGACAGGGGCTGTTGGAAACACCATATATTTT. Translating gives CASSVEGGGTGAVGNTIYF.